These T cell receptor beta chains were read from a single sample in a study of metastatic and nonmetastatic thyroid tumors. TCRdb reanalyzed the PCR reads via MiXCR. The sample records about 7,300 clones, 15% to 20% being singletons. The specimen was adjacent normal tissue. These receptors were collected from a female donor with papillary thyroid cancer or a benign thyroid nodule (not recorded which). Some clones in this sample may be carry-over from other donors' samples. Both conserved end residues are part of each CDR3. A D gene is named only where the DNA matches it firmly. Clone size is not always given. Where it is, it says once, few, many or a class for expanded clones.

clone size	D gene	V gene	J gene	CDR3 protein	CDR3 DNA
.	TRBD2	TRBV12-3/TRBV12-4	TRBJ2-1	CASSLLAGGLGEQFF	TGTGCCAGCAGCCTACTAGCGGGAGGGCTAGGCGAGCAGTTCTTC
medium-sized	TRBD1	TRBV6-1	TRBJ1-5	CASRDSRYQPQHF	TGTGCCAGCCGGGACAGCCGGTATCAGCCCCAGCATTTT
many	.	TRBV14	TRBJ2-3	CASSQELGDTQYF	TGTGCCAGCAGCCAAGAGCTTGGAGATACGCAGTATTTT
many	.	TRBV3-1	TRBJ1-2	CASSQRRGIQYGYTF	TGTGCCAGCAGCCAAAGAAGGGGGATCCAATATGGCTACACCTTC
medium-sized	TRBD2	TRBV20-1	TRBJ2-7	CSARDYGLVAYEQYF	TGCAGTGCTAGAGATTATGGACTAGTAGCCTACGAGCAGTACTTC
medium-sized	.	TRBV24-1	TRBJ1-2	CATSDSSRPLYGYTF	TGTGCCACCAGTGATTCTTCCAGACCGCTCTATGGCTACACCTTC
few	.	TRBV27	TRBJ1-3	CASSPGGNTIYF	TGTGCCAGCAGTCCGGGTGGAAACACCATATATTTT
medium-sized	.	TRBV4-2	TRBJ1-6	CASSQDLGAGSPLHF	TGTGCCAGCAGCCAAGATTTGGGGGCCGGTTCACCCCTCCACTTT
.	TRBD2	TRBV20-1	TRBJ2-1	CSARAGLLAGGGEQFF	TGCAGTGCTAGGGCAGGCCTACTAGCGGGAGGGGGTGAGCAGTTCTTC
.	TRBD1	TRBV5-6	TRBJ1-2	CASSLETGVTGYTF	TGTGCCAGCAGCTTGGAGACAGGGGTAACTGGCTACACCTTC
many	.	TRBV11-2	TRBJ1-1	CASSFFPLLANTEAFF	TGTGCCAGCAGCTTTTTCCCCCTCCTGGCGAACACTGAAGCTTTCTTT
medium-sized	.	TRBV6-1	TRBJ1-1	CASSSKTWGAFF	TGTGCCAGCAGTAGCAAGACTTGGGGAGCTTTCTTT
many	.	TRBV5-6	TRBJ1-1	CASSVQVYGSTEAFF	TGTGCCAGCAGCGTGCAGGTATATGGGAGCACTGAAGCTTTCTTT
many	TRBD2	TRBV5-1	TRBJ2-5	CASSLEGGGAGETQYF	TGCGCCAGCAGCTTGGAGGGCGGGGGGGCCGGAGAGACCCAGTACTTC
.	.	TRBV6-1	TRBJ2-1	CADSEPRTFSYNEQFF	TGCGCCGACAGTGAGCCGCGGACATTCTCCTACAATGAGCAGTTCTTC
many	.	TRBV20-1	TRBJ1-1	CSAPRGGTEAFF	TGCAGTGCTCCCAGGGGTGGAACTGAAGCTTTCTTT
medium-sized	.	TRBV28	TRBJ2-3	CASSPGHTDTQYF	TGTGCCAGCAGCCCCGGGCACACAGATACGCAGTATTTT
few	.	TRBV27	TRBJ1-6	CASSLGPRYSPLHF	TGTGCCAGCAGTTTGGGTCCGAGGTATTCACCCCTCCACTTT
many	.	TRBV28	TRBJ1-2	CASIGGGGGYGYTF	TGTGCCAGCATTGGGGGGGGGGGGGGCTATGGCTACACCTTC
few	.	TRBV6-1	TRBJ1-1	CASNPEPRTDVNTEAFF	TGTGCCAGCAATCCGGAGCCCAGGACCGACGTGAACACTGAAGCTTTCTTT
.	TRBD1	TRBV10-3	TRBJ2-7	CAIWDGQGPHEQYF	TGTGCCATCTGGGATGGACAGGGACCACACGAGCAGTACTTC
medium-sized	.	TRBV6-1	TRBJ1-1	CASSPRRTDTEAFF	TGTGCCAGCAGCCCCAGGAGGACAGACACTGAAGCTTTCTTT
medium-sized	.	TRBV24-1	TRBJ2-7	CATSDPFGFSYEQYF	TGTGCCACCAGTGACCCCTTCGGATTCTCCTACGAGCAGTACTTC
many	.	TRBV18	TRBJ1-4	CASSPRRGEANEKLFF	TGTGCCAGCTCACCCCGCCGGGGAGAAGCTAATGAAAAACTGTTTTTT
medium-sized	.	TRBV4-1	TRBJ2-7	CASSQLTNNHYEQYF	TGCGCCAGCAGCCAGCTCACAAACAACCATTACGAGCAGTACTTC
medium-sized	TRBD1	TRBV12-3/TRBV12-4	TRBJ1-2	CASSCLRDRDGYTF	TGTGCCAGCAGTTGCCTCCGGGACAGGGATGGCTACACCTTC
.	.	TRBV6-1	TRBJ2-1	CASSERGLEGVVGFF	TGTGCCAGCAGTGAACGGGGTTTGGAGGGGGTAGTTGGGTTCTTC
.	TRBD2	TRBV20-1	TRBJ2-1	CSARRGLGSNEQFF	TGCAGTGCTAGAAGGGGACTAGGGAGCAATGAGCAGTTCTTC
medium-sized	TRBD1	TRBV9	TRBJ1-2	CASSPEEGTGNGYTF	TGTGCCAGCAGCCCAGAAGAGGGGACAGGGAATGGCTACACCTTC
medium-sized	.	TRBV19	TRBJ2-7	CASSIGPYEQYF	TGTGCCAGTAGTATAGGCCCCTACGAGCAGTACTTC
medium-sized	.	TRBV20-1	TRBJ2-1	CSVRGLGNEQFF	TGCAGTGTACGGGGTTTAGGAAATGAGCAGTTCTTC
many	.	TRBV30	TRBJ1-4	CAWSVWGEKLFF	TGTGCCTGGAGTGTGTGGGGGGAAAAACTGTTTTTT
medium-sized	.	TRBV6-1	TRBJ1-1	CASSEQGGEAFF	TGTGCCAGCAGTGAACAGGGTGGTGAAGCTTTCTTT
.	.	TRBV20-1	TRBJ1-1	CSASTGMELNTEAFF	TGCAGTGCTAGTACAGGGATGGAGTTGAACACTGAAGCTTTCTTT
few	.	TRBV9	TRBJ1-1	CASIAAGWPGTEAFF	TGTGCCAGCATCGCCGCGGGGTGGCCGGGTACCGAAGCTTTCTTT
.	.	TRBV27	TRBJ2-5	CASSLSPHQETQYF	TGTGCCAGCAGTTTATCCCCCCACCAAGAGACCCAGTACTTC
.	.	TRBV6-2/TRBV6-3	TRBJ1-1	CASSYSKVLRGKLNTEAFF	TGTGCCAGCAGTTACTCGAAAGTCCTCCGGGGGAAACTGAACACTGAAGCTTTCTTT